This TCR beta chain was observed in a study of blood T cells in healthy people across ages. Germline V gene sequence: CDR1 DFQATT, CDR2 SNEGSKA (reference sequence). The CDR3 totals 14 residues. This clonotype was observed a handful of times. Donors each provided approximately 9.6 milliliters of peripheral blood. Primed by a sample-barcoded 5' primer and a J-beta primer mix, a second PCR proceeded for roughly 7 to 12 cycles. TCRdb re-analysed the 5' RACE reads in MiXCR, keeping a single row per CDR3 protein. Found here are roughly 700,000 distinct CDR3 sequences, over 45% of them singletons; the top ten hold 25% to 35%.

The sequenced material came from blood. The sequence came from an older woman in good health. V is TRBV20-1 and J is TRBJ2-1; TRBD2 matches 8 bases. The CDR3 spells CREVVSGKGNEQFF. CDR3 DNA sequence: TGCAGAGAAGTGGTTAGCGGGAAAGGGAATGAGCAGTTCTTC.